These 10 T cell receptor beta chains originate from one sample sequenced in a study of spatial heterogeneity in lung cancer. TCRdb recomputed calls from the 5' RACE reads with MiXCR, one row per CDR3 protein. In the table there are 45,000 to 65,000 distinct CDR3 sequences, around 6.7% of which are singletons. As to time point: sample taken at primary tumor resection. Frozen PBMC, nontumor lung or tumor provided whole RNA, which was sequenced unsorted. Sequenced material: PBMCs, taken at surgery. The receptors were gathered from a female donor with early-stage non-small cell lung cancer.

This clonotype was seen a few times. V is TRBV4-1 and J is TRBJ1-1; D is unresolved. V gave up 4 bases and J gave up 8 bases, with 11 bases separating them. Looked up from germline, CDR1 is MGHRA and CDR2 is YSYEKL. This CDR3 region has 12 residues. The CDR3 loop is CASSRGRREAFF. The CDR3 DNA is TGCGCCAGCAGCCGCGGACGCAGAGAAGCTTTCTTT.

This clonotype showed up just a few times. The genes are TRBV7-8 and TRBJ1-1; a weak D match, TRBD1 (5 bases). The V gene's germline CDR1 is SGHVS and CDR2 FQNEAQ. The CDR3 sequence is 14 residues long. The V end was cut by 0 bases, the J end by 3 bases, with 8 bases between. The CDR3 region is CASSLAGVDTEAFF. Here the CDR3 DNA reads TGTGCCAGCAGCTTAGCAGGGGTGGACACTGAAGCTTTCTTT. Full variable domain (remainder filled in from reference TRBV7-8 and TRBJ1-1): GAGVSQSPRYKVAKRGQDVALRCDPISGHVSLFWYQQALGQGPEFLTYFQNEAQLDKSGLPSDRFFAERPEGSVSTLKIQRTQQEDSAVYLCASSLAGVDTEAFFGQGTRLTVV.

This clonotype was seen repeatedly, ten times or more. This sequence joins TRBV6-5 and TRBJ1-5, with TRBD1 matching over 7 bases. Germline CDR1 MNHEY, CDR2 SVGAGI. The CDR3 has 13 residues. J lost 5 bases, V lost 10 bases, and 8 bases had no gene match. CDR3 nucleotides: TGTGCCACCGCAAAGGGGGCCCATCAGCCCCAGCATTTT. It codes for CATAKGAHQPQHF.

This clonotype has at least ten counts. This chain uses TRBV3-1 with TRBJ2-1; D is possibly TRBD1 or TRBD2 (5 bases each). With 4 bases removed from V and 7 bases from J, the gap between germline ends came to 20 bases. Looked up from germline, CDR1 is LGHDT and CDR2 is YNNKEL (reference sequence). The CDR3 runs 16 residues. The CDR3 is CASSRPGRIAGNEQFF. CDR3 DNA sequence: TGTGCCAGCAGCCGTCCGGGACGCATAGCAGGGAATGAGCAGTTCTTC.

This clonotype was seen a few times. The chain is built from TRBV7-3 and TRBJ1-4; possible D gene TRBD1, 6 bases. Germline assignment: CDR1 SGHTA and CDR2 FQGTGA. The CDR3 runs 17 residues. The V and J ends lost 4 bases and 0 bases respectively, with 15 bases between them. CDR3: CASSSRMPGATNEKLFF. The CDR3 region has the DNA TGTGCCAGCAGCTCCCGGATGCCAGGGGCAACTAATGAAAAACTGTTTTTT.

This clonotype was observed a handful of times. The rearrangement uses TRBV20-1 and TRBJ1-5, with TRBD1 matching over 7 bases. The CDR3 extends over 16 amino acids. Looked up from germline, CDR1 is DFQATT and CDR2 is SNEGSKA (reference sequence). The J segment lost 3 bases and the V segment lost 6 bases, leaving 14 bases of the junction unmatched. The CDR3 sequence is CSAAGGLIIPNQPQHF. The CDR3 bases are TGCAGTGCCGCAGGGGGGCTAATTATACCCAATCAGCCCCAGCATTTT.

This clonotype was recorded at least ten times. V and J are TRBV9 and TRBJ2-1, with D hard to call. This CDR3 region has 13 residues. Trimming removed 2 bases from V and 5 bases from J, with 8 bases in between. The V gene's germline CDR1 is SGDLS and CDR2 YYNGEE. Here the CDR3 DNA reads TGTGCCAGCAGCGTCATGTATCACAATGAGCAGTTCTTC. Its translation is CASSVMYHNEQFF.

V and J are TRBV5-6 and TRBJ2-3; D is uncertain. The CDR3 is made up of 11 amino acids. The germline V gene encodes CDR1 SGHDT and CDR2 YYEEEE. V was cut by 7 bases and J by 4 bases, with 7 bases left in between. The CDR3 bases are TGTGCCAGCGCGGTCGCAGATACGCAGTATTTT. It yields the protein CASAVADTQYF.

This clonotype showed up many times. The genes are TRBV20-1 and TRBJ2-1; D is undetermined. Trimming removed 6 bases at V and 9 bases at J, with 12 bases between. Looked up from germline, CDR1 is DFQATT and CDR2 is SNEGSKA (reference sequence). The CDR3 runs 11 residues. The CDR3 sequence: CSAAIALEQFF. CDR3 bases: TGCAGTGCCGCCATTGCACTTGAGCAGTTCTTC.

Many counts were recorded for this clonotype. The J gene is TRBJ1-1, the V gene TRBV29-1, with 10 bases identical to TRBD1. Trimming at V came to 4 bases and at J to 4 bases, leaving 6 bases not matched to a gene. CDR1 is SQVTM and CDR2 is ANQGSEA in the germline V gene. The CDR3 is made up of 14 amino acids. The CDR3 DNA reads as TGCAGCGTTGGAAGTGGACAGGGGGTCACTGAAGCTTTCTTT. This translates into CSVGSGQGVTEAFF.